This TCR beta chain was documented in a study of blood T cell repertoires in COVID-19. The table came from immunoSEQ multiplex PCR; TCRdb's copy has only in-frame clones and leaves some out. The repertoire holds 180,000 or so clones, with about 81% as singletons. The CDR3 is made up of 14 amino acids. From germline, CDR1 is SGDLS and CDR2 YYNGEE. Trimming stripped 4 bases from V and 1 base from J, with 11 bases between. This clonotype originated in a woman aged 65 to 85 with acute or convalescent COVID-19. The genes are TRBV9 and TRBJ2-5, with no clear D. What was sequenced was peripheral blood. CDR3 loop: CASSLSGIQETQYF. DNA for the CDR3: TGTGCCAGCAGCCTCTCAGGCATCCAAGAGACCCAGTACTTC.